The 28 T cell receptor beta chains given below trace back to one sample, sequenced in a study of CD8 T cells in Susac syndrome. RNA in amounts of about 0.5 to 1 ug was reverse transcribed with random hexamers. MiXCR, applied by TCRdb to the immunoSEQ multiplex PCR reads, yields one record per CDR3 protein. The sample holds 200,000 to 250,000 distinct CDR3 sequences, approximately 94% seen once. The specimen sequenced was CD4+ T cells from PBMCs. The receptor set was obtained from a human donor with Susac syndrome.

V gene TRBV11-3 combines with J gene TRBJ2-1, with unresolved D. Trimming left V 5 bases short and J 8 bases short, with 7 bases between. The CDR3 has 11 residues. Germline loops: CDR1 SGHNT, CDR2 YENEEA. The CDR3 bases are TGTGCCAGCAGCCCCGCGGATGAGCAGTTCTTC. Translating it yields CASSPADEQFF.

The rearrangement uses TRBV20-1 and TRBJ1-1, with D perhaps matching TRBD1 (5 bases). The V end was cut by 1 base, the J end by 0 bases, with 21 bases between. CDR1 is DFQATT, CDR2 SNEGSKA, per germline (reference sequence). The CDR3 covers 18 residues. The CDR3 DNA sequence: TGCAGTGCTAGAGTCGCGTCGACAGTCCCGCTGATGAACACTGAAGCTTTCTTT. Residues: CSARVASTVPLMNTEAFF.

This chain's CDR3 is CSARGGRDNSPLHF. The DNA of the CDR3 is TGCAGTGCTAGAGGGGGAAGAGATAATTCACCCCTCCACTTT. V and J are TRBV20-1 and TRBJ1-6; no definite D call. Germline V gene sequence: CDR1 DFQATT, CDR2 SNEGSKA (reference sequence). The V gene lost 1 base and the J gene lost 5 bases, with 9 bases spanning the gap. This CDR3 comprises 14 residues.

The rearrangement links TRBV9 to TRBJ2-7; D is perhaps TRBD1 (6 bases). The CDR3 contains 15 residues. In germline, CDR1 is SGDLS, CDR2 YYNGEE. V dropped 3 bases and J dropped 9 bases, with 22 bases sitting between them. The CDR3 spells CASSGTGRLYEWQYF. DNA of the CDR3: TGTGCCAGCAGCGGCACAGGGCGGCTCTACGAGTGGCAGTACTTC.

V is TRBV9 and J is TRBJ2-3; 7 positions match TRBD2. Trimming took 2 bases from V and 5 from J; bases not matched to a gene: 17. The CDR3 runs to 18 residues. The germline V gene encodes CDR1 SGDLS and CDR2 YYNGEE. CDR3 sequence (DNA): TGTGCCAGCAGCGTCAGAGACACAGGATATGGGGGGGGAGATACGCAGTATTTT. Protein product: CASSVRDTGYGGGDTQYF.

The V call is TRBV5-1, the J call TRBJ2-1; TRBD1 matches at 9 bases. Germline V gives CDR1 SGHRS, CDR2 YFSETQ. V was clipped by 7 bases and J by 9 bases; unmatched bases: 11. The CDR3 sequence is 14 residues long. In DNA, the CDR3 is TGCGCCAGCGCTCCCGGGACAGGGTCGGTTGAGCAGTTCTTC. Encoded protein: CASAPGTGSVEQFF.

The chain carries TRBV12-3 or TRBV12-4 and TRBJ1-5; unclear D gene. V was pared by 6 bases and J by 2 bases, with 11 bases between. The CDR3 contains 14 residues. The CDR3 DNA reads as TGTGCCAGCAGCTATGCAACAGGCAATCAGCCCCAGCATTTT. Amino acid sequence: CASSYATGNQPQHF.

The chain is built from TRBV9 and TRBJ2-7; D is undetermined. The CDR3 sequence is 13 residues long. V lost 0 bases, J lost 3 bases, and 7 bases lay in between. Germline loops: CDR1 SGDLS, CDR2 YYNGEE. CDR3 residues: CASSVGGVYEQYF. Here the CDR3 DNA reads TGTGCCAGCAGCGTAGGGGGTGTCTACGAGCAGTACTTC.

The J gene is TRBJ2-5, the V gene TRBV5-1, with a tentative D call TRBD1 (6 bases). Germline CDR1 is SGHRS and CDR2 is YFSETQ. The CDR3 spans 13 residues. Trimming left V 0 bases short and J 5 bases short, with 8 bases between. CDR3 sequence (DNA): TGCGCCAGCAGCTTGGACAGGGATGAGACCCAGTACTTC. Protein: CASSLDRDETQYF.

A single count supports this clonotype. V and J are TRBV20-1 and TRBJ2-5, with TRBD2 matching 8 bases. Trimming took 7 bases from V and 5 from J; bases not matched to a gene: 12. Germline CDR1 is DFQATT and CDR2 is SNEGSKA (reference sequence). The CDR3 is 14 amino acids. CDR3 DNA sequence: TGCAGTGGGGGAGGCGGGGGGCGACCGGAGACCCAGTACTTC. It is translated as CSGGGGGRPETQYF.

The rearrangement uses TRBV7-2 and TRBJ2-1, with D perhaps TRBD1 (6 bases). V was pared by 0 bases and J by 4 bases, with 10 bases between. The germline CDR1 and CDR2 sequences are SGHTA and FQGNSA. The CDR3 runs to 15 residues. The CDR3 nucleotides read TGTGCCAGCAGCTTAGCCCGACAGGCTTACAATGAGCAGTTCTTC. It specifies CASSLARQAYNEQFF.

This clonotype was seen only once. This chain joins TRBV7-6 and TRBJ2-1, with a weak D call TRBD1 (5 bases). V lost 5 bases and J 0 bases, leaving 5 bases between the germline ends. The germline CDR1 and CDR2 sequences are SGHVS and FNYEAQ. The CDR3 runs to 13 residues. The CDR3: CASSDSSYNEQFF. The DNA for the CDR3 is TGTGCCAGCAGCGACAGCTCCTACAATGAGCAGTTCTTC.

The chain links TRBV9 to TRBJ1-1; D perhaps matches TRBD1 (5 bases). Trimming pared 0 bases from V and 2 bases from J, leaving 14 bases between. Germline values: CDR1 SGDLS, CDR2 YYNGEE. The CDR3 consists of 16 residues. The CDR3 DNA is TGTGCCAGCAGCGTAGGTTTTGGGGGTAGAAACACTGAAGCTTTCTTT. As protein: CASSVGFGGRNTEAFF. Variable domain in full (rest from reference TRBV9 and TRBJ1-1): DSGVTQTPKHLITATGQRVTLRCSPRSGDLSVYWYQQSLDQGLQFLIQYYNGEERAKGNILERFSAQQFPDLHSELNLSSLELGDSALYFCASSVGFGGRNTEAFFGQGTRLTVV.

The CDR3 protein is CSAGEGLNAKNIQYF. The DNA of the CDR3 is TGCAGCGCCGGGGAGGGACTTAACGCCAAAAACATTCAGTACTTC. This chain uses TRBV29-1 with TRBJ2-4; 7 bases are a match to TRBD2. Trimming removed 7 bases from V and 1 base from J; junction bases left unmatched: 10. The CDR3 runs 15 residues. CDR1 and CDR2 (germline): SQVTM, ANQGSEA.

The chain joins TRBV2 to TRBJ1-2, with D uncertain. CDR1 is SNHLY, CDR2 FYNNEI, per germline. This CDR3 has 9 amino acids. Between the trimmed V and J ends, which lost 8 bases and 8 bases, there was a span of 6 bases. In DNA form, the CDR3 reads TGTGCCAGCCCCGCAGGCTACACCTTC. This translates into CASPAGYTF.

The chain recombines TRBV9 with TRBJ1-2, with unresolved D. This CDR3 spans 13 amino acids. Germline V gene sequence: CDR1 SGDLS, CDR2 YYNGEE. The V end lost 0 bases, the J end lost 2 bases, and 5 bases lay between the germline ends. The CDR3 nucleotides read TGTGCCAGCAGCGTAGCCGGGAACTATGGCTACACCTTC. Protein: CASSVAGNYGYTF.

The chain couples TRBV7-2 to TRBJ1-2; no definite D call. With 6 bases removed from V and 4 bases from J, the gap between germline ends came to 18 bases. The CDR3 spans 15 residues. Germline values: CDR1 SGHTA, CDR2 FQGNSA. The CDR3 sequence is CASSSGTQLTYGYTF. The CDR3 region has the DNA TGTGCCAGCAGTTCCGGTACCCAGCTCACCTATGGCTACACCTTC. The complete variable domain, with remaining parts taken from reference TRBV7-2 and TRBJ1-2, reads GAGVSQSPSNKVTEKGKDVELRCDPISGHTALYWYRQSLGQGLEFLIYFQGNSAPDKSGLPSDRFSAERTGGSVSTLTIQRTQQEDSAVYLCASSSGTQLTYGYTFGSGTRLTVV.

The chain is built from TRBV2 and TRBJ2-2; D is uncertain. Germline V CDR1 and CDR2: SNHLY, FYNNEI. The CDR3 totals 16 residues. V lost 6 bases and J 4 bases, leaving 18 bases between the germline ends. CDR3 in DNA: TGTGCCAGCAGCGTCAGGACGGTGCAGAGCACCGGGGAGCTGTTTTTT. Amino acids: CASSVRTVQSTGELFF.

The chain joins TRBV4-2 to TRBJ2-1; TRBD2 agrees at 11 bases. From germline, CDR1 is LGHNA and CDR2 YNFKEQ. This CDR3 is 17 amino acids long. With V trimmed by 0 bases and J by 9 bases, 10 bases remained unmatched. The chain's CDR3 is CASSQERLAGGPGEQFF. In DNA, the CDR3 is TGTGCCAGCAGCCAAGAGCGGCTAGCGGGGGGCCCGGGTGAGCAGTTCTTC.

The chain has TRBV20-1 and TRBJ1-5; D unclear. With 0 bases removed from V and 1 base from J, the gap between germline ends came to 7 bases. Per germline, CDR1 DFQATT and CDR2 SNEGSKA (reference sequence). The CDR3 has 14 residues. The chain's CDR3 is CSARDGRSNQPQHF. The CDR3 region has the DNA TGCAGTGCTAGAGATGGCCGGAGCAATCAGCCCCAGCATTTT.

This rearrangement joins TRBV5-8 to TRBJ1-2, with TRBD1 as a possible D gene (5 bases). The CDR3 covers 15 residues. CDR1 and CDR2 from the germline V gene are SGHTS and YDEGEE. V was pared by 1 base and J by 6 bases, with 16 bases between. This chain's CDR3 is CASSLSQGLLNGYTF. CDR3 DNA: TGTGCCAGCAGCTTGTCCCAGGGCCTCCTGAATGGCTACACCTTC.

V is TRBV6-5 and J is TRBJ1-1; D not resolved. This CDR3 region has 13 residues. The V and J ends lost 4 bases and 5 bases respectively, with 11 bases between them. Germline-derived CDR1 and CDR2 are MNHEY and SVGAGI. The CDR3 region is CASSSLAGTEAFF. The CDR3 coding sequence is TGTGCCAGCAGTTCGCTCGCGGGGACTGAAGCTTTCTTT.

The chain carries TRBV19 and TRBJ1-6, with D possibly TRBD1 on 6 matching bases. Trimming left V 7 bases short and J 7 bases short, with 14 bases between. The CDR3 consists of 14 residues. CDR1 is LNHDA, CDR2 SQIVND, per germline (reference sequence). The CDR3: CASTHGTSNSPLHF. The CDR3 DNA reads as TGTGCCAGTACTCACGGGACATCAAATTCACCCCTCCACTTT.

J is TRBJ1-1 and V is TRBV30; D is unresolved. The ends were cut back, 0 bases at V and 3 bases at J, with 8 bases in the middle. Germline lookup yields CDR1 GTSNPN and CDR2 SVGIG (reference sequence). The CDR3 length is 13 residues. The CDR3 sequence is CAWSVGQYTEAFF. CDR3 sequence (DNA): TGTGCCTGGAGTGTTGGGCAGTACACTGAAGCTTTCTTT. The whole variable domain, filled in from reference TRBV30 and TRBJ1-1, reads SQTIHQWPATLVQPVGSPLSLECTVEGTSNPNLYWYRQAAGRGLQLLFYSVGIGQISSEVPQNLSASRPQDRQFILSSKKLLLSDSGFYLCAWSVGQYTEAFFGQGTRLTVV.

The J gene is TRBJ1-2, the V gene TRBV5-6; 10 positions match TRBD1. Germline V gene lookup returns CDR1 SGHDT and CDR2 YYEEEE. V was clipped by 4 bases and J by 4 bases; unmatched bases: 4. The CDR3 consists of 14 residues. The CDR3 loop reads CASSRGQGGYGYTF. CDR3 in DNA: TGTGCCAGCAGCCGAGGACAGGGGGGCTATGGCTACACCTTC.

The chain couples TRBV5-1 to TRBJ2-7; TRBD1 aligns across 9 bases. Trimming took 7 bases from V and 3 from J; bases not matched to a gene: 8. This CDR3 is 14 amino acids long. Germline assignment: CDR1 SGHRS and CDR2 YFSETQ. CDR3 coding DNA: TGCGCCAGCCGTTCGGGACAGGGTTTCTACGAGCAGTACTTC. Translation gives CASRSGQGFYEQYF.

The genes are TRBV4-2 and TRBJ1-2; weak D call: TRBD1 (6 bases). Deletions cut 4 bases from V and 6 bases from J, with 9 bases between. Germline V CDR1 and CDR2: LGHNA, YNFKEQ. This CDR3 has 12 amino acids. CDR3 bases: TGTGCCAGCAGCCGCGCAGGGGATGGCTACACCTTC. Amino acids: CASSRAGDGYTF.

This rearrangement joins TRBV19 to TRBJ2-2; 10 positions agree with TRBD2. The CDR3 is made up of 17 amino acids. With 7 bases clipped from V and 6 bases from J, the junction kept 14 bases outside the gene matches. Germline V gene lookup returns CDR1 LNHDA and CDR2 SQIVND (reference sequence). The CDR3 sequence is CASTRRASGGSAGELFF. The CDR3, as DNA: TGTGCCAGTACCCGTCGGGCTAGCGGGGGTAGTGCCGGGGAGCTGTTTTTT.